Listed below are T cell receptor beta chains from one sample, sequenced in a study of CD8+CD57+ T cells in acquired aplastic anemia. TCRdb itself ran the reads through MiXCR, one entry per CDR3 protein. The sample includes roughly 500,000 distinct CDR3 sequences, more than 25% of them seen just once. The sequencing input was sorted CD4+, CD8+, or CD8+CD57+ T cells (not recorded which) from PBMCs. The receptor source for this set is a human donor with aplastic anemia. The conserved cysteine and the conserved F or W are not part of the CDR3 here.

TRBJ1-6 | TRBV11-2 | ASSSRVSRGGNSPLH
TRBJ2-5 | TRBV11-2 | ASSLLQQETQY
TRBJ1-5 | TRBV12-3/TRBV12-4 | ASSLDSRQPQH
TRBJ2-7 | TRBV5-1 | ASSLGVLAYEQY
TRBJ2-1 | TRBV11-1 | ASSPHGERTGNEQF
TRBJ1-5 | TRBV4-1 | ASSQDPTGQPQH
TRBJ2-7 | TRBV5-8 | ASSLVLAGVDEQY
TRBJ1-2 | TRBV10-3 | AISVDGGYT
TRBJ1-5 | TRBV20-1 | SAIWSVNQPQH
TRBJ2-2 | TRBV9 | ASSQTPNTGELF
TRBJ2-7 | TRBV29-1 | SVTVSSYEQY
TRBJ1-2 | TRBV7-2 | ASSPGQNYGYT
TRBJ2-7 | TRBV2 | AGATAYEQY
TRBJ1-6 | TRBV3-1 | ASSQAAGTGNSPLH
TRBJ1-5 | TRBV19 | ASSIRGDGQPQH
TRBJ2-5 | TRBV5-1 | ASSLASGWQETQY
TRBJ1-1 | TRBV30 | AWSDRRDTEAF
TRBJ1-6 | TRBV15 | ATSRDSGTGASPLH
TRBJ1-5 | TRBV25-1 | ASSELGGGQPQH
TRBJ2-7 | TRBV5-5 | ASSLVAQNIYEQY
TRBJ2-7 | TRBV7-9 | ASSSHRGTAYEQY
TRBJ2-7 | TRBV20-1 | SASGTGPREQY
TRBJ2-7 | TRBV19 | ASSMQRSSYEQY
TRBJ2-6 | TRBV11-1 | ASSLGSGTGANVLT
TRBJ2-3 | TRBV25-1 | ASSLMANTDTQY
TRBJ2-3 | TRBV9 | ASSAPGIDTQY
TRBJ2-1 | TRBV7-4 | ASSLGTGFNEQF
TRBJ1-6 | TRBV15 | ALGLIHSPLH
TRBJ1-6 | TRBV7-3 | ASSLHQGSSPLH
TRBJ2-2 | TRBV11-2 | ASSPKGASNTGELF
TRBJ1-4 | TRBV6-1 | ASRMTKNEKLF
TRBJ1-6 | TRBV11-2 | ASSARDRGGRRADSPLH
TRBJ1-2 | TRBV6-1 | ASSVSGGASNYGYT
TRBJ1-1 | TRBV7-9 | ASSLGLVSGTEAF
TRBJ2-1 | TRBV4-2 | ASSQALAGGHGYNEQF
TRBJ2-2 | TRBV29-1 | SVISGYGELF
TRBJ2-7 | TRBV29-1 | SVETPLAVSYEQY
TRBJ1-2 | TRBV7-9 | ASSHETGDYGYT
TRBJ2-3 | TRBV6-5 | ASSYLWDRNTDTQY
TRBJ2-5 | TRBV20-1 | SARSREETQY
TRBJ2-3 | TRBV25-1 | ASGELAGGADTQY
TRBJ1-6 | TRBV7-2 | ASSSGAGNSPLH
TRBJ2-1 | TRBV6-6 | ASVGLAKSSYNEQF
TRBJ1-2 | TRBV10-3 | ASSPIRANYGYT
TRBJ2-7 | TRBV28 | ASSSGRLTPIYERY
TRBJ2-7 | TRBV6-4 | ASSDLPYEQY
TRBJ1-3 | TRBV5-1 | ASSFGAKTGPGNTIY